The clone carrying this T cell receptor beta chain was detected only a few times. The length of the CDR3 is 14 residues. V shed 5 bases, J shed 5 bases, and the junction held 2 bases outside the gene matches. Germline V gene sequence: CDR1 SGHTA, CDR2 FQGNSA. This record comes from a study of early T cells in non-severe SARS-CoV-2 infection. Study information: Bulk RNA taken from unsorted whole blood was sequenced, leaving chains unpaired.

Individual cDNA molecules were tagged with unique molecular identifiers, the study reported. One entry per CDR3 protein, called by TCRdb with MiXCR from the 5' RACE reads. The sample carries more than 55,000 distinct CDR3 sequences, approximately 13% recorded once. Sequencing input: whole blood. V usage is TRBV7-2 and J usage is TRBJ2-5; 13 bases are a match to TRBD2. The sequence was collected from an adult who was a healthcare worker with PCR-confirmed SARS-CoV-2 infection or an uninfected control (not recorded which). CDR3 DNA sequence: TGTGCCAGCAGCAGACTAGCGGGGGGTGAGACCCAGTACTTC. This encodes CASSRLAGGETQYF.